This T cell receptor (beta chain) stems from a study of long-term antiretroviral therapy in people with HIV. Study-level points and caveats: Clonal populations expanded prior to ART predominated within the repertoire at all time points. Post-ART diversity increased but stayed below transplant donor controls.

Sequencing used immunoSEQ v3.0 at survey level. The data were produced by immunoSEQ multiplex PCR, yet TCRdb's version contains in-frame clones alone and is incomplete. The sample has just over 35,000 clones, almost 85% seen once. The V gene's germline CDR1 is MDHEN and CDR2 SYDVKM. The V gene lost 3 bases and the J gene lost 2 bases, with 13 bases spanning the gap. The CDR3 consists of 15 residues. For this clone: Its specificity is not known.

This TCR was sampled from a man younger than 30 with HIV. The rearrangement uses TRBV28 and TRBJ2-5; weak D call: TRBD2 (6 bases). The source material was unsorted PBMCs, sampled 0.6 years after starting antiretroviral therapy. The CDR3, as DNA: TGTGCCAGCAGTTTGGGAATGGCGGGACAAGAGACCCAGTACTTC. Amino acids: CASSLGMAGQETQYF.